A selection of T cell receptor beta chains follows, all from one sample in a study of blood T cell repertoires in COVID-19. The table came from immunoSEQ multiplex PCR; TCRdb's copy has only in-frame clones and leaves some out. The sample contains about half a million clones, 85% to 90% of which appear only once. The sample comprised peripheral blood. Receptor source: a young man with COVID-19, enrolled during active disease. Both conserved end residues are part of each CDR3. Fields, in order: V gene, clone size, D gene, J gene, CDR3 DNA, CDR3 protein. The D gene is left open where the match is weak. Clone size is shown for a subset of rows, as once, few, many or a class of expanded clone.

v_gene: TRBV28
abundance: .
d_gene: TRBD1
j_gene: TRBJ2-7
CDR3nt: TGTGCCAGCAGTCCCATCTCGACAGGGGGGGAAGAGCAGTACTTC
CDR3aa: CASSPISTGGEEQYF

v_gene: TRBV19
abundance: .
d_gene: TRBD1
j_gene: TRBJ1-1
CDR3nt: TGTGCCAGTAGTATTCGAGGGGGGACAGGGGAGACTGAAGCTTTCTTT
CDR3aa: CASSIRGGTGETEAFF

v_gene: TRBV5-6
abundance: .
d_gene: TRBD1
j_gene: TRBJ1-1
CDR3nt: TGTGCCAGCCACCTACCGGGACAGGGGATGAACACTGAAGCTTTCTTT
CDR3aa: CASHLPGQGMNTEAFF

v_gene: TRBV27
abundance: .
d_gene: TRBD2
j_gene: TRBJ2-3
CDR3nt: TGTGCCAGCAGTTCCACAGGGACTAGCTTAGGCACAGATACGCAGTATTTT
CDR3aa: CASSSTGTSLGTDTQYF

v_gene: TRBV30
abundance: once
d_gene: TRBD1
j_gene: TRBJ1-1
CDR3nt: TGTGCCTGGAGTGCTAATACAGGGGCCACGAACACTGAAGCTTTCTTT
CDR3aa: CAWSANTGATNTEAFF

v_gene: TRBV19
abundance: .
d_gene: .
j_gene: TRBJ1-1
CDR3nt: TGTGCCAGTAGTGGGGGGATGGGTGGTAGCACTGAAGCTTTCTTT
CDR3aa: CASSGGMGGSTEAFF

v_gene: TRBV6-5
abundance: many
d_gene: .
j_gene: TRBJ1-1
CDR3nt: TGTGCCAGCAGTTACTTCGGACGGGAGGGTACTGAAGCTTTCTTT
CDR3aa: CASSYFGREGTEAFF

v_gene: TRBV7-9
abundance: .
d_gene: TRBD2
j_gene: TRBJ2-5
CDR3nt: TGTGCCAGCAGCTTAGCAAGGACTAGCGGGATTGAGACCCAGTACTTC
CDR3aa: CASSLARTSGIETQYF

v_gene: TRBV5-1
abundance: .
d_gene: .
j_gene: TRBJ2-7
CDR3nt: TGCGCCAGCGAGAGTGGTAGCCGCTGTGTCGAGCAGTACTTC
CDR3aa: CASESGSRCVEQYF

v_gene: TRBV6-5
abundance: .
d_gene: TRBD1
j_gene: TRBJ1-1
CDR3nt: TGTGCCAGCAGTCTACAGGGGGCCCCCACTGAAGCTTTCTTT
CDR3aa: CASSLQGAPTEAFF

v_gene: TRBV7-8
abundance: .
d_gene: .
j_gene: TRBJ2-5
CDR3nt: TGTGCCAGCAGCCATTCGTCCAGAAAAGAGACCCAGTACTTC
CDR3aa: CASSHSSRKETQYF

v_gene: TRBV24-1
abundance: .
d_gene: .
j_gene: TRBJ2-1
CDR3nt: TGTGCCACCAGCTCCGTAACAGGCTACAATGAGCAGTTCTTC
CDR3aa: CATSSVTGYNEQFF

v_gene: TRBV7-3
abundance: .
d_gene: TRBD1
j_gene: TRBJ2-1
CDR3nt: TGTGCCAGCAGCACGGGGACAGGGGACAATGAGCAGTTCTTC
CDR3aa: CASSTGTGDNEQFF

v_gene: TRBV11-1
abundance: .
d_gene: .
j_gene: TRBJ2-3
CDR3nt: TGTGCCAGCAGCTTAGGGGTGGGGGCTGCAGATACGCAGTATTTT
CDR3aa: CASSLGVGAADTQYF

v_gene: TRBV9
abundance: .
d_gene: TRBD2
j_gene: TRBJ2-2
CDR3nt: TGTGCCAGCAGCGCCGGGACTAGCGGGAAGTCCGGGGAGCTGTTTTTT
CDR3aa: CASSAGTSGKSGELFF

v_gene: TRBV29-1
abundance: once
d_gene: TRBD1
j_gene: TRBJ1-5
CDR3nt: TGCAGCGTTGAAGACAGGGGGCAAGGCAATCAGCCCCAGCATTTT
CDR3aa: CSVEDRGQGNQPQHF

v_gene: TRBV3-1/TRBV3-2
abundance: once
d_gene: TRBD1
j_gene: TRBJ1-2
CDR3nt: TGTGCCAGCAGCCTAGGACAGGGCCTAAACTATGGCTACACCTTC
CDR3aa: CASSLGQGLNYGYTF

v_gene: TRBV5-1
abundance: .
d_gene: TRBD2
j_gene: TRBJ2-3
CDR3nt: TGCGCCAGCAAACTAGCGGGAGGGACAGATACGCAGTATTTT
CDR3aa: CASKLAGGTDTQYF

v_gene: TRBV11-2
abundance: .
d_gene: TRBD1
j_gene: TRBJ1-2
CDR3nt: TGTGCCAGCAGCTGGGACAGGGTGGCTGGCTACACCTTC
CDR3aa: CASSWDRVAGYTF

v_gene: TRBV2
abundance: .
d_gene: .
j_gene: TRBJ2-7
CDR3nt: TGTGCCAGCTTCCAGAGGGACTCGGCCGTGCAGTACTTC
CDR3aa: CASFQRDSAVQYF

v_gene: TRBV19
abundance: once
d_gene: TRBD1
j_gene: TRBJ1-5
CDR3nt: TGTGCCAGTAGTCCGTGGCAGGGGGCGAGTCAGCCCCAGCATTTT
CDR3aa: CASSPWQGASQPQHF

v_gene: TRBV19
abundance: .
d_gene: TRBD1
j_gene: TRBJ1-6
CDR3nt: TGTGCCACTACGGACAGGGGCCCGAGGTCACCCCTCCACTTT
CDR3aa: CATTDRGPRSPLHF

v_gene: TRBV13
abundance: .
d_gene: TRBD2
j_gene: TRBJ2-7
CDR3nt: TGTGCCAGCAGCTTGACTAGCGGGAGATACGAGCAGTACTTC
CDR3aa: CASSLTSGRYEQYF

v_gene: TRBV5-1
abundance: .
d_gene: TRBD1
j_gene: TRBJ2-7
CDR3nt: TGCGCCAGCGGGACAGGTACATACGAGCAGTACTTC
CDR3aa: CASGTGTYEQYF

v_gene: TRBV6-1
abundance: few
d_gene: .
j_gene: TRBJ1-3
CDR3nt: TGTGCCAGCAGTGAAGGGGCAGGGTTCGGAAACACCATATATTTT
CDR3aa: CASSEGAGFGNTIYF

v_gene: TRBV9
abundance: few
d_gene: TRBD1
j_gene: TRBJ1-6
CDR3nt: TGTGCCAGCAGCGGGAGGACAGGGCAGGGTTCACCCCTCCACTTT
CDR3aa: CASSGRTGQGSPLHF